Listed below are T cell receptor beta chains from one sample, sequenced in a study of PD-1 blockade in classical Hodgkin lymphoma. The table came from immunoSEQ multiplex PCR; TCRdb's copy has only in-frame clones and leaves some out. Among tens of thousands of clones, over 85% were seen once, and the ten largest hold about 9.6%. The source was peripheral blood mononuclear cells (PBMCs), collected at baseline. All receptors come from a human donor with classical Hodgkin lymphoma. Both conserved end residues are part of each CDR3. The D gene is left open where the match is weak. Size values are once, few and many counts, or a class for expanded clones, and some rows have none.

CDR3aa: CASSQWTGETQYF; CDR3nt: TGCGCCAGCAGTCAGTGGACTGGGGAGACCCAGTACTTC; d_gene: -; abundance: -; v_gene: TRBV23-1; j_gene: TRBJ2-5
CDR3aa: CASSFQAPNYGYTF; CDR3nt: TGCGCCAGCAGCTTTCAGGCACCGAACTATGGCTACACCTTC; d_gene: -; abundance: -; v_gene: TRBV5-1; j_gene: TRBJ1-2
CDR3aa: CASSQGFPSYEQYF; CDR3nt: TGTGCCAGCTCTCAGGGGTTCCCTTCCTACGAGCAGTACTTC; d_gene: -; abundance: -; v_gene: TRBV18; j_gene: TRBJ2-7
CDR3aa: CASVLDRGTESTGELFF; CDR3nt: TGTGCCAGCGTTTTGGACCGGGGGACCGAGAGCACCGGGGAGCTGTTTTTT; d_gene: -; abundance: -; v_gene: TRBV11-2; j_gene: TRBJ2-2
CDR3aa: CASSFLGRTGELFF; CDR3nt: TGTGCCAGCAGTTTTTTGGGGAGGACCGGGGAGCTGTTTTTT; d_gene: -; abundance: -; v_gene: TRBV27; j_gene: TRBJ2-2
CDR3aa: CASSLGPGQRTGEQYF; CDR3nt: TGCGCCAGCAGCTTGGGGCCTGGACAGCGAACGGGCGAGCAGTACTTC; d_gene: -; abundance: -; v_gene: TRBV5-1; j_gene: TRBJ2-7
CDR3aa: CSVDSGTRFNEQFF; CDR3nt: TGCAGCGTTGATTCCGGGACTAGGTTCAATGAGCAGTTCTTC; d_gene: TRBD2; abundance: -; v_gene: TRBV29-1; j_gene: TRBJ2-1
CDR3aa: CASSLSSGGTEAFF; CDR3nt: TGCGCCAGCAGCCTCTCCTCAGGGGGCACTGAAGCTTTCTTT; d_gene: TRBD1; abundance: once; v_gene: TRBV4-1; j_gene: TRBJ1-1
CDR3aa: CASSVDGSSYNEQFF; CDR3nt: TGTGCCAGCAGTGTTGACGGAAGCTCCTACAATGAGCAGTTCTTC; d_gene: -; abundance: -; v_gene: TRBV6-1; j_gene: TRBJ2-1
CDR3aa: CASSVHGEAYNEQFF; CDR3nt: TGTGCCAGCAGCGTACATGGCGAGGCCTACAATGAGCAGTTCTTC; d_gene: -; abundance: -; v_gene: TRBV6-4; j_gene: TRBJ2-1
CDR3aa: CASSVPGSGNTIYF; CDR3nt: TGTGCCAGCAGCGTCCCAGGGAGCGGAAACACCATATATTTT; d_gene: -; abundance: -; v_gene: TRBV5-5; j_gene: TRBJ1-3
CDR3aa: CASSEAGTYSYEQYF; CDR3nt: TGTGCCAGCAGTGAAGCAGGGACGTACTCCTACGAGCAGTACTTC; d_gene: -; abundance: -; v_gene: TRBV6-1; j_gene: TRBJ2-7
CDR3aa: CASSSPRGETNEKLFF; CDR3nt: TGTGCCAGTAGTAGCCCCAGGGGCGAAACTAATGAAAAACTGTTTTTT; d_gene: -; abundance: -; v_gene: TRBV19; j_gene: TRBJ1-4
CDR3aa: CASSLDGQETQYF; CDR3nt: TGTGCCAGCAGCTTAGACGGGCAAGAGACCCAGTACTTC; d_gene: -; abundance: -; v_gene: TRBV11-1; j_gene: TRBJ2-5
CDR3aa: CASSPRAGYGNEQFF; CDR3nt: TGTGCCAGCAGCCCCCGAGCGGGATACGGAAATGAGCAGTTCTTC; d_gene: TRBD2; abundance: -; v_gene: TRBV7-6; j_gene: TRBJ2-1
CDR3aa: CSVVGQVNYEQYF; CDR3nt: TGCAGCGTCGTTGGACAGGTGAATTACGAGCAGTACTTC; d_gene: TRBD1; abundance: -; v_gene: TRBV29-1; j_gene: TRBJ2-7
CDR3aa: CASSLDPGNTGELFF; CDR3nt: TGTGCCAGCAGCTTGGACCCTGGGAACACCGGGGAGCTGTTTTTT; d_gene: -; abundance: -; v_gene: TRBV5-6; j_gene: TRBJ2-2
CDR3aa: CASSAMGPQHF; CDR3nt: TGTGCCAGCAGCGCAATGGGGCCCCAGCATTTT; d_gene: -; abundance: -; v_gene: TRBV7-8; j_gene: TRBJ1-5
CDR3aa: CASTPTGQGNSPLHF; CDR3nt: TGTGCCAGTACCCCGACGGGACAGGGGAATTCACCCCTCCACTTT; d_gene: TRBD1; abundance: -; v_gene: TRBV25-1; j_gene: TRBJ1-6
CDR3aa: CASSGRQGLTYNSPLHF; CDR3nt: TGTGCCAGCAGCGGTAGACAGGGCCTGACCTATAATTCACCCCTCCACTTT; d_gene: TRBD1; abundance: -; v_gene: TRBV11-1; j_gene: TRBJ1-6